This T cell receptor beta chain was documented in a study of human T cells and chemical hapten exposure. TCRdb independently ran MiXCR on the RACE reads; one entry per CDR3 protein. Found here are some 79,000 distinct CDR3 sequences, more than 9% of them singletons; the top ten hold 4.5% to 5%. Trimming took off 1 base at V and 2 bases at J, with 6 bases between the two ends. The CDR3 is made up of 13 amino acids. From germline, CDR1 is SGDLS and CDR2 YYNGEE. Time point given: patch test 2, 6 weeks after DPC sensitization. Treatment denoted: therapeutic diphenylcyclopropenone sensitization with weekly scalp DPC. Regarding the study as a whole: The immune response of these alopecia patients might not match healthy individuals'. Correlating positively with patch test score were the PT1 expanded TCR counts.

In its sample, this clonotype was seen many times. The target antigen is unknown. V gene TRBV9 combines with J gene TRBJ1-1; D not certain. The clonotype originates from a woman in her fifties or sixties with alopecia areata. Some clones in this sample may be carry-over from other donors' samples. The input for sequencing was whole blood, taken in connection with sensitization to the hapten diphenylcyclopropenone (DPC). The CDR3, as DNA: TGTGCCAGCAGCGTACAACAAAACACTGAAGCTTTCTTT. As protein: CASSVQQNTEAFF. Complete variable domain (other parts from reference TRBV9 and TRBJ1-1): DSGVTQTPKHLITATGQRVTLRCSPRSGDLSVYWYQQSLDQGLQFLIQYYNGEERAKGNILERFSAQQFPDLHSELNLSSLELGDSALYFCASSVQQNTEAFFGQGTRLTVV.